Each of the 16 T cell receptor beta chains below was sequenced from the same sample in a study of blood T cell repertoires in COVID-19. Profiled with immunoSEQ multiplex PCR; TCRdb holds only in-frame clones, not every one. This table has around 250,000 clones, about 86% appearing once. Sequencing input: peripheral blood. Receptor source: a man aged 45-65 years with active or convalescent COVID-19.

The rearrangement joins TRBV7-9 to TRBJ1-1; D is unclear. Trimming shortened V by 2 bases and J by 8 bases, and 9 bases separated the two germline ends. Per germline, CDR1 SEHNR and CDR2 FQNEAQ (reference sequence). The CDR3 sequence is 12 residues long. This CDR3 reads CASSLRGAEAFF. CDR3 sequence (DNA): TGTGCCAGCAGCTTACGAGGCGCCGAAGCTTTCTTT.

The chain combines TRBV3-1 (or the pseudogene TRBV3-2) with TRBJ1-3; D gene ambiguous. The V end was cut by 1 base, the J end by 7 bases, with 14 bases between. This CDR3 is 15 amino acids long. Per germline, CDR1 LGHDT and CDR2 YNNKEL (reference sequence). CDR3 region: CASSQVMVGENTIYF. DNA for the CDR3: TGTGCCAGCAGCCAAGTGATGGTCGGTGAGAACACCATATATTTT.

In this sample, this clone turned up once. V gene TRBV3-1 (or the pseudogene TRBV3-2) combines with J gene TRBJ2-7, with D maybe TRBD1 (5 bases). Trimming removed 1 base at V and 3 bases at J, with 10 bases between. Germline CDR1 LGHDT, CDR2 YNNKEL (reference sequence). This CDR3 is 14 amino acids long. DNA of the CDR3: TGTGCCAGCAGCCAAGTTATAGGGGACTACGAGCAGTACTTC. Translated: CASSQVIGDYEQYF.

With regard to this clone: The same CDR3 is also encoded by other DNA sequences in this sample. V and J are TRBV7-2 and TRBJ1-2; 7 bases match TRBD1. CDR1 and CDR2 (germline): SGHTA, FQGNSA. V was pared by 5 bases and J by 8 bases, with 17 bases of the junction left unmatched. The CDR3 consists of 16 residues. CDR3 nucleotides: TGTGCCAGCAGCGGTGCCTTGGGCAGGGGGATAGGGGGCTACACCTTC. This encodes CASSGALGRGIGGYTF.

The V gene is TRBV5-8, the J gene TRBJ2-2, with 13 bases that match TRBD2. V gave up 2 bases and J gave up 0 bases; unmatched junction bases: 4. The CDR3 is 18 residues long. Germline lookup yields CDR1 SGHTS and CDR2 YDEGEE. For the CDR3, the DNA is TGTGCCAGCAGCTTTACGGGACTAGCGGGGCCGAACACCGGGGAGCTGTTTTTT. Translation: CASSFTGLAGPNTGELFF.

This chain joins TRBV2 and TRBJ2-7; TRBD1 matches 7 bases. This CDR3 spans 12 amino acids. V shed 4 bases, J shed 7 bases, and the junction held 4 bases outside the gene matches. Germline V gene data show CDR1 as SNHLY and CDR2 as FYNNEI. CDR3 in amino acids: CASSATGAEQYF. CDR3 nucleotide sequence: TGTGCCAGCAGTGCCACAGGGGCTGAGCAGTACTTC.

The chain joins TRBV19 to TRBJ1-5; TRBD1 matches 11 bases. The CDR3 has 15 amino acids. V gave up 1 base and J gave up 6 bases; unmatched junction bases: 2. Germline V gene data show CDR1 as LNHDA and CDR2 as SQIVND (reference sequence). The CDR3 is CASSIGGTGGQPQHF. DNA of the CDR3: TGTGCCAGTAGTATAGGGGGGACAGGGGGTCAGCCCCAGCATTTT.

This clone was detected a few times. This sample also contains other DNA sequences that code for the same CDR3. The CDR3 loop reads CASSTRQGVGYTF. CDR3 bases: TGTGCCAGCAGCACCCGACAGGGAGTCGGCTACACCTTC. V is TRBV7-2 and J is TRBJ1-2, with 7 bases identical to TRBD1. The CDR3 has 13 amino acids. The V segment lost 5 bases and the J segment 8 bases; nucleotides outside the gene matches: 8. The V gene's germline CDR1 is SGHTA and CDR2 FQGNSA.

This clone was found once. V gene TRBV12-5 combines with J gene TRBJ2-3, with D possibly TRBD2 on 7 matching bases. The germline CDR1 and CDR2 sequences are LGHNT and FRNRAP. The CDR3 has 18 amino acids. Trimming stripped 2 bases from V and 2 bases from J, with 20 bases between. DNA for the CDR3: TGTGCTAGTGGTTTGTACATTGGGGGCGGGGGACCCACAGATACGCAGTATTTT. Translated: CASGLYIGGGGPTDTQYF.

The chain employs TRBV7-3 and TRBJ1-2; TRBD1 might be the D (6 bases). There are 13 residues in the CDR3. The germline gives CDR1 SGHTA, CDR2 FQGTGA. V lost 3 bases, J lost 5 bases, and 10 bases lay in between. The CDR3 protein is CASSLGGPYGYTF. The CDR3 DNA follows: TGTGCCAGCAGCTTGGGGGGGCCATATGGCTACACCTTC.

This clone occurred once. The chain carries TRBV6-1 and TRBJ1-3; the D gene is possibly TRBD1 (5 bases). V was clipped by 0 bases and J by 3 bases, with 6 bases between them. Germline V CDR1 and CDR2: MNHNS, SASEGT. This CDR3 is built from 14 residues. CDR3 sequence reads: CASSEATVGNTIYF. The CDR3 nucleotides are TGTGCCAGCAGTGAAGCGACAGTTGGAAACACCATATATTTT.

In this sample, this clone turned up many times. This chain uses TRBV25-1 with TRBJ2-1; 7 positions agree with TRBD2. The CDR3 loop spans 13 amino acids. V lost 8 bases to trimming and J lost 7 bases; unmatched junction nucleotides: 8. CDR1 is MGHDK, CDR2 SYGVNS, per germline. CDR3 DNA sequence: TGTGCCAGCCTTACCGACGGGAGGAATGAGCAGTTCTTC. Translated: CASLTDGRNEQFF.

The J gene is TRBJ2-5, the V gene TRBV28; 11 positions agree with TRBD2. V was pared by 6 bases and J by 5 bases, with 11 bases of the junction left unmatched. The germline V gene has CDR1 MDHEN and CDR2 SYDVKM. The CDR3 covers 16 residues. The CDR3 coding sequence is TGTGCCAGCAGCCCGGGGACTAGCGGTTTAAGGGAGACCCAGTACTTC. Translating gives CASSPGTSGLRETQYF.

This chain joins TRBV2 and TRBJ1-1; D may be TRBD1 (6 bases). Trimming removed 6 bases at V and 0 bases at J, with 11 bases between. The CDR3 runs to 14 residues. CDR1 and CDR2 (germline): SNHLY, FYNNEI. The CDR3 nucleotides read TGTGCCAGCAGGTTACAGGGAGTGAACACTGAAGCTTTCTTT. It yields the protein CASRLQGVNTEAFF.

This chain connects TRBV11-3 to TRBJ1-5, with D perhaps matching TRBD1 (5 bases). V was trimmed by 5 bases and J by 7 bases, leaving 15 bases between them. There are 14 residues in the CDR3. CDR1 and CDR2 from the germline V gene are SGHNT and YENEEA. The CDR3 coding sequence is TGTGCCAGCAGCATCGCGGGGGGACGGCAGCCCCAGCATTTT. It is translated as CASSIAGGRQPQHF.

This sequence joins TRBV27 and TRBJ2-2, with D possibly TRBD1 on 7 matching bases. The CDR3 consists of 16 residues. Germline values: CDR1 MNHEY, CDR2 SMNVEV (reference sequence). The V and J ends lost 5 bases and 5 bases respectively, with 18 bases between them. In DNA, the CDR3 is TGTGCCAGCAGTCCCAACAGGGGAAGCGGGACCGGGGAGCTGTTTTTT. Translation: CASSPNRGSGTGELFF.